This T cell receptor beta chain was retrieved from a study of regulatory T cells in long-lasting Graves disease. Arm-PCR of CDR3 regions with iRepertoire HTBI primers generated TCR beta libraries. TCRdb re-derived calls from the multiplex PCR reads in MiXCR, one entry per CDR3 protein. Of over 650,000 distinct CDR3 sequences in the sample, roughly 30% were seen once. Only a few counts were recorded for this clonotype. The time point denotes: persistent/refractory GD, antithyroid drugs over 5 years with positive TRAb. RNA extracted from PBMCs served as the sequencing template. The sample consisted of peripheral blood mononuclear cells (PBMCs), taken when the disease was refractory, from a patient treated with antithyroid drugs. The TCR comes from a female donor with Graves disease.

In DNA form, the CDR3 reads TGTGCCAGCAGCCAAGACGGTCGGGTAGAGACCCAGTACTTC. Translating it yields CASSQDGRVETQYF. The chain is built from TRBV5-6 and TRBJ2-5; D remains ambiguous. The CDR3 spans 14 residues. Per germline, CDR1 SGHDT and CDR2 YYEEEE. The V end was cut by 4 bases, the J end by 4 bases, with 14 bases between.